This T cell receptor beta chain derives from a study of blood T cell repertoires in COVID-19. The CDR3 length is 13 residues. The ends were cut back, 5 bases at V and 1 base at J, with 11 bases in the middle. Germline CDR1 and CDR2: SQVTM and ANQGSEA. The protocol was immunoSEQ multiplex PCR, while the TCRdb copy is restricted to in-frame clones and leaves out a portion. The table shows some 200,000 clones, with around nine tenths occurring only once. While infection was still active, Seattle patients were enrolled and then followed longitudinally. The chain recombines TRBV29-1 with TRBJ1-1; D possibly corresponds to TRBD1 (5 bases). Sequencing was performed on peripheral blood. This TCR derives from a woman aged 70-85 years with COVID-19, enrolled during active disease. In nucleotides, the CDR3 is TGCAGCGTTCAGGGATACGGGAACACTGAAGCTTTCTTT. This gives the protein CSVQGYGNTEAFF.